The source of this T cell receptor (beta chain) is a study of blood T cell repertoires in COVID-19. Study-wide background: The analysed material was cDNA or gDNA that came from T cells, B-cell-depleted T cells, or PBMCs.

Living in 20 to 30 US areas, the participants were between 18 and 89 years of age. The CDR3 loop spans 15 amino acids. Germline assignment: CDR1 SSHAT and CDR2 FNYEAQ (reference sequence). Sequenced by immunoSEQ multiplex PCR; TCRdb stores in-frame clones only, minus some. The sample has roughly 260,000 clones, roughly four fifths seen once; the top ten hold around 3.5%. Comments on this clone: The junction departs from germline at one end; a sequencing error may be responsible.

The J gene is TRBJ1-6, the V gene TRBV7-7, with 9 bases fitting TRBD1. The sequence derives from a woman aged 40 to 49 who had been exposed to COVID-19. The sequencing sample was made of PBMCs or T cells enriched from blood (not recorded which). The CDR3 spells CASSLETGGDSPLHF. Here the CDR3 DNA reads TGTGCTAGCAGTTTAGAGACAGGGGGTGATTCACCCCTCCACTTT.